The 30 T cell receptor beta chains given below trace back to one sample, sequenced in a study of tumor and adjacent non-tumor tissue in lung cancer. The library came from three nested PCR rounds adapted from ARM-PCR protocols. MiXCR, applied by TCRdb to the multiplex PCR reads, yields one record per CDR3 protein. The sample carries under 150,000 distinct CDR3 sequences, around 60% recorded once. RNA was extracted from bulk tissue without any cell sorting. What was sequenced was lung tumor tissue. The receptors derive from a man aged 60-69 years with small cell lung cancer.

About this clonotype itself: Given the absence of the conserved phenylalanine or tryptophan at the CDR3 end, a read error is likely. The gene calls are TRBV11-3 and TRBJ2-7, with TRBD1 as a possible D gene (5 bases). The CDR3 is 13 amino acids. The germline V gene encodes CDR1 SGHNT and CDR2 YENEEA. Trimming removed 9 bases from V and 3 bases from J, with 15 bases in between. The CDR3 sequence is CARTKRGSYEQYL. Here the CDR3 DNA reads TGTGCCAGGACCAAAAGGGGAAGCTACGAGCAGTACTTA.

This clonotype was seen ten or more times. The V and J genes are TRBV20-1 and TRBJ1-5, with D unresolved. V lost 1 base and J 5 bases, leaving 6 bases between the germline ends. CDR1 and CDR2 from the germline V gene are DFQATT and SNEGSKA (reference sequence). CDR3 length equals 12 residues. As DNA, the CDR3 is TGCAGTGCTAGAGCGGGTCATCAGCCCCAGCATTTT. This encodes CSARAGHQPQHF.

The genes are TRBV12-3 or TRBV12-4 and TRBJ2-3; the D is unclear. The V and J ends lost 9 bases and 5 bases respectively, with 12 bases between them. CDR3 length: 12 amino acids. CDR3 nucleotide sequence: TGTGCCAGTGCCGATGACGGAGATACGCAGTATTTT. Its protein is CASADDGDTQYF.

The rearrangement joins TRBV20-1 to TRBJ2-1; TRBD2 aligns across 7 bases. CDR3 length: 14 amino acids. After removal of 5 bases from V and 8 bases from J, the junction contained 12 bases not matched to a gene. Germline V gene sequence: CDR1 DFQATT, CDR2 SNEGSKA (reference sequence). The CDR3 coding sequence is TGCAGTGCTTCCCGACTAGCAGGATCTGATGAGCAGTTCTTC. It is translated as CSASRLAGSDEQFF.

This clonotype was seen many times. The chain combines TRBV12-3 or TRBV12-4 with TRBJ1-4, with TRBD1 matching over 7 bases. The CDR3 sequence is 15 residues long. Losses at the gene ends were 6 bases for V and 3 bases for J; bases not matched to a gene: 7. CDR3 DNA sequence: TGTGCCAGCAGAGGGGGGACAGAGGCTAATGAAAAACTGTTTTTT. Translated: CASRGGTEANEKLFF.

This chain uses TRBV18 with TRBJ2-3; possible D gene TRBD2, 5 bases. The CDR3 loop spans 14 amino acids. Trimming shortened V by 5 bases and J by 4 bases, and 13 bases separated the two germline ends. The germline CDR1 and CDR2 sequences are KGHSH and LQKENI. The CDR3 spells CASSVGLGSDTQYF. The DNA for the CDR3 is TGTGCCAGCTCAGTCGGACTGGGATCAGATACGCAGTATTTT.

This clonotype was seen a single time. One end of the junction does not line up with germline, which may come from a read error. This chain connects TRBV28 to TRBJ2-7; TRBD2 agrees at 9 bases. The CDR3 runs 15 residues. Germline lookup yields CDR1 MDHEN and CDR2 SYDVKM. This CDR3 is CVSSGIAGVRYEQYF. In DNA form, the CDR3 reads TGTGTCAGCAGTGGGATAGCGGGAGTACGCTACGAGCAGTACTTC.

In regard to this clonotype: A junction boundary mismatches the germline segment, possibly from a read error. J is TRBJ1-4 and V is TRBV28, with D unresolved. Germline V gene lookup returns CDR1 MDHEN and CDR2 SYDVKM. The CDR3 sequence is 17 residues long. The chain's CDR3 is CASSRFANRATNEKLSF. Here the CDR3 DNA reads TGTGCCAGCAGTCGATTCGCCAACCGGGCAACTAATGAAAAACTGTCTTTT.

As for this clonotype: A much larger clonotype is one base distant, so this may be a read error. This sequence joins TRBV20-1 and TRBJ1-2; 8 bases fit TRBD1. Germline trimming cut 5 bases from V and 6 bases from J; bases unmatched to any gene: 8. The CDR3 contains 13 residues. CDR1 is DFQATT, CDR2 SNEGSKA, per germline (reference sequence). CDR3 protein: CSAHEQGADGYTF. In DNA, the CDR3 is TGCAGTGCTCACGAGCAGGGGGCCGATGGCTACACCTTC.

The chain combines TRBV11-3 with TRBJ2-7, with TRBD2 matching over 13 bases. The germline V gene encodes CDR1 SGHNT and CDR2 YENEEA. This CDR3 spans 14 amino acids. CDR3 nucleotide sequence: TGTGCCAGCAGGGGACTAGCGGGAAGCTACGAGCACTACGTT. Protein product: CASRGLAGSYEHYV.

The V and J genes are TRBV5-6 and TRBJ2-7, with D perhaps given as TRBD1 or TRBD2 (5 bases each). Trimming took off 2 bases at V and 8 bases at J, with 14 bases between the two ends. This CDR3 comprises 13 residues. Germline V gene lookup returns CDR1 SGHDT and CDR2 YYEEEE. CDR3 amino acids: CASSFRGPYKQYV. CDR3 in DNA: TGTGCCAGCAGCTTTCGGGGACCTTACAAGCAGTACGTC.

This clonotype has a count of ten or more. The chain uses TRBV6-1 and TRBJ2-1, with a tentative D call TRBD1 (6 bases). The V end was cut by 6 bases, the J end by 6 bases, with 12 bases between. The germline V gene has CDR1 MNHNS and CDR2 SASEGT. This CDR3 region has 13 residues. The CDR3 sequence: CASRLGQSNEQFF. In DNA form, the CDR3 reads TGTGCCAGCAGGTTAGGACAGTCCAATGAGCAGTTCTTC.

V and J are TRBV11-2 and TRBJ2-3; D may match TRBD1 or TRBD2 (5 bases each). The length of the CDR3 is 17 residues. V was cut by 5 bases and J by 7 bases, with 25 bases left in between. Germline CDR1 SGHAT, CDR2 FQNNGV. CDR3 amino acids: CASSPGWRSPSIYTQYF. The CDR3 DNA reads TGTGCCAGCAGCCCAGGGTGGCGGAGCCCTAGCATATATACGCAGTATTTT.

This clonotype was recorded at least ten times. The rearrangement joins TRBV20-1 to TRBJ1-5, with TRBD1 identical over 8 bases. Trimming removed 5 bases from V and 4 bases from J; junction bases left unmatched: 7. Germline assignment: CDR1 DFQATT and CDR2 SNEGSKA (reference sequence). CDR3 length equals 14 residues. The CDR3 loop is CSARDRGGNQPQHF. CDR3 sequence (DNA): TGCAGTGCTCGCGACAGGGGAGGTAATCAGCCCCAGCATTTT.

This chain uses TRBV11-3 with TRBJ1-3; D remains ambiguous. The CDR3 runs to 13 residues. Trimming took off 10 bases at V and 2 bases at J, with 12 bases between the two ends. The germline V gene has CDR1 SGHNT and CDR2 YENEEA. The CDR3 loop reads CANREYTGNTIYF. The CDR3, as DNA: TGTGCCAACAGAGAGTATACTGGAAACACCATATATTTT.

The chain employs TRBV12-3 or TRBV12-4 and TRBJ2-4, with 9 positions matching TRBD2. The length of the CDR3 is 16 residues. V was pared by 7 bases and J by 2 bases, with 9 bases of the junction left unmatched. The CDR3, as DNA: TGTGCCAGCATGGGTAGCGGGAGCGGTACCAAAAACATTCAGTACTTC. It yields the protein CASMGSGSGTKNIQYF.

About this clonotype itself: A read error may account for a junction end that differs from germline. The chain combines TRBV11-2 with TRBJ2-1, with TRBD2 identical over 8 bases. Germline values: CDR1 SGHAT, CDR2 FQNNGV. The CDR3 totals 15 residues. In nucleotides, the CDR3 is TGCGCCAGCAGCTTCGAGCGGGGGCCGGAGAATGAGCAGTTCTTC. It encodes CASSFERGPENEQFF.

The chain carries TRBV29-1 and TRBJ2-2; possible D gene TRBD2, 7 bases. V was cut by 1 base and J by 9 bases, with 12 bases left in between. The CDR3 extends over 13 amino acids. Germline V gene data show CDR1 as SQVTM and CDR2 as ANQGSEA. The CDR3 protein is CSVEGAGARELFF. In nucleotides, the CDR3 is TGCAGCGTTGAAGGCGCGGGGGCGAGGGAGCTGTTTTTT.

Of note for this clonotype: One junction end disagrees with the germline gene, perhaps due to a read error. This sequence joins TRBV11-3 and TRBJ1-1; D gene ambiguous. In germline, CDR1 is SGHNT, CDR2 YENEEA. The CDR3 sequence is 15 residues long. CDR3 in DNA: TGTGCCAGCAAGCCAGGCCCCGACCTGAACACTGAAGCTTACTTT. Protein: CASKPGPDLNTEAYF.

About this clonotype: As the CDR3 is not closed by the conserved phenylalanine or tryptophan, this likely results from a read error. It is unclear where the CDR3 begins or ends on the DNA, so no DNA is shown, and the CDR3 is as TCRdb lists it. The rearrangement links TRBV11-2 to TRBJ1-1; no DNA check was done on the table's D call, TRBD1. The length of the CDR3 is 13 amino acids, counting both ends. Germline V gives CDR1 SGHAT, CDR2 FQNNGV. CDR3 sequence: CASSLTGATEASI.

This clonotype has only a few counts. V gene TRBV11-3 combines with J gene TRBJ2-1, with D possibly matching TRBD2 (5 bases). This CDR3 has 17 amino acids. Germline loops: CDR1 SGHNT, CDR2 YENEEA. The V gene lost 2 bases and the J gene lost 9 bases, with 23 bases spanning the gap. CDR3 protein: CASSLTQVGVWSTEQFF. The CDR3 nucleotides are TGTGCCAGCAGCTTAACCCAGGTCGGGGTATGGTCGACTGAGCAGTTCTTC.

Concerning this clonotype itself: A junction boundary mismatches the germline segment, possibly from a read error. Here the CDR3 reads CASSSHTGGSPLQF. Here the CDR3 DNA reads TGTGCGAGCAGCTCCCACACGGGAGGATCACCCCTCCAATTT. V is TRBV11-2 and J is TRBJ1-6, with D hard to call. The CDR3 covers 14 residues. CDR1 and CDR2 from the germline V gene are SGHAT and FQNNGV.

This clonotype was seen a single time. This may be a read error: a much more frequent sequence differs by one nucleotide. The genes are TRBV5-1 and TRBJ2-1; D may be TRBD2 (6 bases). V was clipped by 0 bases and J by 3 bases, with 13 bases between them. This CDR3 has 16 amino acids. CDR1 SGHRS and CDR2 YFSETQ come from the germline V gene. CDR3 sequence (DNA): TGCGCCAGCAGCTTGGGGCCTAGCGTAAACTACAATGAGCAGTTCTTC. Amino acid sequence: CASSLGPSVNYNEQFF. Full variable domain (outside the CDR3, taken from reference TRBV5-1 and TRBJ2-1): KAGVTQTPRYLIKTRGQQVTLSCSPISGHRSVSWYQQTPGQGLQFLFEYFSETQRNKGNFPGRFSGRQFSNSRSEMNVSTLELGDSALYLCASSLGPSVNYNEQFFGPGTRLTVL.

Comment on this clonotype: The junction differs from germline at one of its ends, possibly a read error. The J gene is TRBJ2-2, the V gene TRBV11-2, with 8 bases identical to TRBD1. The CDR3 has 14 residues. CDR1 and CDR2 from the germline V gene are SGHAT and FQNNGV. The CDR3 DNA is TGTGCCAGCAGCACCTACAGGGGGGTCCGGGGGCTGCTTTTT. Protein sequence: CASSTYRGVRGLLF.

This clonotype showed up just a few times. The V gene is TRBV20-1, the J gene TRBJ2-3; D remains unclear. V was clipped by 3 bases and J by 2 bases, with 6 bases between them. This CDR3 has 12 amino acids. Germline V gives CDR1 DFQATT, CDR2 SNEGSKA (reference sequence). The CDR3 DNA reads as TGCAGTGCTAGTCTGGTCACAGATACGCAGTATTTT. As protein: CSASLVTDTQYF.

The CDR3 sequence is CSAGLIDEQFF. The CDR3 DNA follows: TGCAGTGCCGGACTAATCGATGAGCAGTTCTTC. The chain uses TRBV20-1 and TRBJ2-1; maybe TRBD2 (6 bases). The V gene's germline CDR1 is DFQATT and CDR2 SNEGSKA (reference sequence). This CDR3 has 11 residues. Trimming removed 6 bases at V and 8 bases at J, with 11 bases between.

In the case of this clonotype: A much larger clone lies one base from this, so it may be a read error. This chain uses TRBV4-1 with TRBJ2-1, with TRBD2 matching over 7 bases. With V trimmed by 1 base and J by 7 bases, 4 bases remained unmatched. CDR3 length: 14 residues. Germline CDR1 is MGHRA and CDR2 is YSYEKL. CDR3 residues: CASSQAWRGNEQFF. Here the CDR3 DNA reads TGCGCCAGCAGCCAAGCTTGGCGGGGGAATGAGCAGTTCTTC.

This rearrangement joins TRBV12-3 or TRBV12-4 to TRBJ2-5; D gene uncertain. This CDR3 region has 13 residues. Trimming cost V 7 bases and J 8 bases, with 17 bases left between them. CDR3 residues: CASKIQWTDTQYF. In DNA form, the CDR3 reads TGTGCCAGCAAAATCCAGTGGACGGATACCCAGTACTTC.

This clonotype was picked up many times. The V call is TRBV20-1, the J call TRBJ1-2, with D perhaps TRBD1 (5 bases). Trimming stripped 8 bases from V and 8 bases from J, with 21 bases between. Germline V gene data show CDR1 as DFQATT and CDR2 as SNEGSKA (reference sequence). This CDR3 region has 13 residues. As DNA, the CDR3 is TGCAGTTGGGGGGAGGGCTCATGGGGCGGCTACACCTTC. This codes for CSWGEGSWGGYTF.

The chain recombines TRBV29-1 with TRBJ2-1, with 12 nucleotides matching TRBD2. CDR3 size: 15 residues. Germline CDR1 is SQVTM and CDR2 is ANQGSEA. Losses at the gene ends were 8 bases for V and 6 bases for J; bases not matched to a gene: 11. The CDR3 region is CSLRLAGVSSNEQFF. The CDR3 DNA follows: TGCAGCCTGAGACTAGCGGGAGTTTCGTCCAATGAGCAGTTCTTC.